These 8 T cell receptor beta chains came from one sample sequenced in a study of naive and memory T cell subsets. The treatment denotes: skin biopsy from PPD injection site in Mantoux-positive individual. Input was about 1 to 1,100 ng of DNase-treated total RNA without cell sorting. Alpha and beta constant region primers primed reverse transcription for blood and skin samples. One entry per CDR3 protein, called by TCRdb with MiXCR from the UMI-ligation and nested PCR reads. The sample carries around 20,000 distinct CDR3 sequences, about a tenth recorded once. The sample here was skin, taken from a tuberculin skin test site. The source of these receptors is an adult in good health.

This clonotype was counted many times. The CDR3 bases are TGTGCCAGCGGAAGAGAGAACAATGAGCAGTTCTTC. It yields the protein CASGRENNEQFF. The J gene is TRBJ2-1, the V gene TRBV2; D call uncertain. In germline, CDR1 is SNHLY, CDR2 FYNNEI. V lost 8 bases, J lost 5 bases, and 10 bases lay in between. CDR3 length: 12 amino acids.

The sample holds a few counts of this clonotype. The chain recombines TRBV11-2 with TRBJ2-1; 8 bases are a match to TRBD2. The germline gives CDR1 SGHAT, CDR2 FQNNGV. The CDR3 is 13 residues long. The V gene end was trimmed by 1 base and the J gene end by 9 bases; junction bases not matched to a gene: 2. CDR3 sequence: CASSLVGGGEQFF. CDR3 DNA sequence: TGTGCCAGCAGCTTAGTCGGGGGGGGTGAGCAGTTCTTC.

This chain joins TRBV20-1 and TRBJ2-3, with 8 bases fitting TRBD2. Germline V gene data show CDR1 as DFQATT and CDR2 as SNEGSKA (reference sequence). The CDR3 has 15 residues. The J segment lost 5 bases and the V segment lost 5 bases, leaving 12 bases of the junction unmatched. The CDR3 region has the DNA TGCAGTGCTGGTCAGCGGGAGAACGGATTAGATACGCAGTATTTT. It is translated as CSAGQRENGLDTQYF.

This chain joins TRBV4-1 and TRBJ2-1; D remains unclear. This CDR3 has 13 residues. V was trimmed by 1 base and J by 5 bases, leaving 6 bases between them. Germline CDR1 reads MGHRA; CDR2 reads YSYEKL. DNA for the CDR3: TGCGCCAGCAGCCAAGTTAGGGACAATGAGCAGTTCTTC. This encodes CASSQVRDNEQFF.

This clonotype was seen ten or more times. The chain links TRBV7-6 to TRBJ1-1; D call uncertain. CDR1 and CDR2 (germline): SGHVS, FNYEAQ. The CDR3 covers 14 residues. V was trimmed by 1 base and J by 0 bases, leaving 6 bases between them. The CDR3 sequence is CASSLEHMNTEAFF. The CDR3 DNA reads TGTGCCAGCAGCTTAGAACACATGAACACTGAAGCTTTCTTT. The full variable domain, completed using reference TRBV7-6 and TRBJ1-1, is GAGVSQSPRYKVTKRGQDVALRCDPISGHVSLYWYRQALGQGPEFLTYFNYEAQQDKSGLPNDRFSAERPEGSISTLTIQRTEQRDSAMYRCASSLEHMNTEAFFGQGTRLTVV.

This clonotype appeared a few times. The chain is built from TRBV19 and TRBJ1-5; no clear D gene. The germline gives CDR1 LNHDA, CDR2 SQIVND (reference sequence). The length of the CDR3 is 19 residues. Trimming left V 5 bases short and J 0 bases short, with 23 bases between. CDR3 in DNA: TGTGCCAGTAGTCGAGATAGCATCCGTTCCAGCAGTAGCAATCAGCCCCAGCATTTT. Residues: CASSRDSIRSSSSNQPQHF.

The rearrangement links TRBV18 to TRBJ2-3, with a weak D call TRBD2 (5 bases). Germline loops: CDR1 KGHSH, CDR2 LQKENI. There are 16 residues in the CDR3. The ends were cut back, 3 bases at V and 1 base at J, with 14 bases in the middle. The CDR3 bases are TGTGCCAGCTCACCCGGACTGGTCCCGGGCACAGATACGCAGTATTTT. Amino acids: CASSPGLVPGTDTQYF.

The table lists this clonotype with many counts. The chain couples TRBV5-1 to TRBJ2-1; the D gene could be TRBD1 or TRBD2 (5 bases each). Germline CDR1 is SGHRS and CDR2 is YFSETQ. CDR3 length: 14 amino acids. Trimming pared 4 bases from V and 4 bases from J, leaving 12 bases between. Written as DNA, the CDR3 is TGCGCCAGCAGCCCCGGGACCCTTTACAATGAGCAGTTCTTC. Translated, it gives CASSPGTLYNEQFF.